These 26 T cell receptor beta chains were all obtained from the same sample, sequenced in a study of identical twins (dated by TCRdb to between 2015 and 2016). Library method: 5' RACE. The sequencer was an Illumina HiSeq 2000. TCRdb reworked the public reads: Q25 trimming with fastp, MiXCR clone assembly, productive beta chains retained. Rows with a matching CDR3 protein are joined into one entry that keeps the most common DNA and genes. The sample profile shows 1.5 million to 2 million distinct CDR3 sequences; around 29% of them were found once. The ten largest clones add up to about 0.27% of the sample. The sample consisted of cord blood. The receptors here all came from a newborn girl in good health.

The chain employs TRBV20-1 and TRBJ1-5; D remains unclear. Germline V gives CDR1 DFQATT, CDR2 SNEGSKA (reference sequence). This CDR3 comprises 16 residues. Trimming took off 3 bases at V and 6 bases at J, with 21 bases between the two ends. As DNA, the CDR3 is TGCAGTGCTAGCTCCGTGGTGGCGCCGATCGGTCAGCCCCAGCATTTT. Its protein is CSASSVVAPIGQPQHF.

This clonotype has just a few counts. The chain recombines TRBV5-5 with TRBJ2-3; 8 bases map to TRBD2. With V trimmed by 0 bases and J by 2 bases, 5 bases remained unmatched. Germline-derived CDR1 and CDR2 are SGHKS and YYEKEE (reference sequence). There are 16 residues in the CDR3. The CDR3 is CASSLEPGGVTDTQYF. The DNA for the CDR3 is TGTGCCAGCAGCTTGGAACCGGGGGGGGTCACAGATACGCAGTATTTT.

Comments on this clonotype: The germline gene is not matched at one end of the junction; a read error may be the cause. The J gene is TRBJ1-4, the V gene TRBV2; 8 bases map to TRBD1. This CDR3 contains 16 residues. Germline V CDR1 and CDR2: SNHLY, FYNNEI. This CDR3 reads CACSAYGQGGNEKLFF. In DNA form, the CDR3 reads TGTGCCTGCAGTGCCTATGGACAGGGCGGGAATGAAAAACTGTTTTTT.

V and J are TRBV4-2 and TRBJ2-5; TRBD1 matches 7 bases. Looked up from germline, CDR1 is LGHNA and CDR2 is YNFKEQ. The CDR3 totals 15 residues. Trimming cost V 4 bases and J 3 bases; bases outside gene matches: 8. The CDR3 region has the DNA TGTGCCAGCAGCCGACGGGACAGCTTAAAAGAGACCCAGTACTTC. It encodes CASSRRDSLKETQYF.

This clonotype has a handful of counts. The chain joins TRBV4-1 to TRBJ2-4; TRBD2 aligns across 11 bases. V was pared by 2 bases and J by 2 bases, with 8 bases of the junction left unmatched. The CDR3 extends over 18 amino acids. Germline values: CDR1 MGHRA, CDR2 YSYEKL. CDR3 sequence: CASSQSERLAGSKNIQYF. In nucleotides, the CDR3 is TGCGCCAGCAGCCAATCGGAAAGACTAGCGGGGTCCAAAAACATTCAGTACTTC.

This clonotype was recorded a few times. The chain has TRBV29-1 and TRBJ1-1; D perhaps matches TRBD1 (5 bases). CDR3 length equals 15 residues. V dropped 7 bases and J dropped 6 bases, with 24 bases sitting between them. The germline V gene has CDR1 SQVTM and CDR2 ANQGSEA. CDR3 sequence reads: CSGSGSPFSGAEAFF. CDR3 bases: TGCAGCGGGAGCGGGTCCCCCTTTTCGGGGGCTGAAGCTTTCTTT.

This clonotype was seen a few times. A read error may account for a junction end that differs from germline. The V and J genes are TRBV10-3 and TRBJ2-7, with TRBD2 identical over 14 bases. The CDR3 has 18 residues. Germline CDR1 and CDR2: ENHRY and SYGVKD. CDR3 in amino acids: CAIRSGLAGEMSSHEQYF. The CDR3 DNA sequence: TGTGCCATCAGATCGGGACTAGCGGGAGAAATGAGCTCCCACGAGCAGTACTTC.

A single count supports this clonotype. The chain has TRBV7-9 and TRBJ2-5; perhaps TRBD1 as D (5 bases). This CDR3 region has 15 residues. Germline CDR1 reads SEHNR; CDR2 reads FQNEAQ (reference sequence). Trimming took 1 base from V and 3 from J, leaving 12 bases between them. The DNA of the CDR3 is TGTGCCAGCAGCTTAGGCCGGACAACCGAAGAGACCCAGTACTTC. Translating gives CASSLGRTTEETQYF.

This clonotype showed up just a few times. The V gene is TRBV20-1, the J gene TRBJ2-2; no definite D call. The germline CDR1 and CDR2 sequences are DFQATT and SNEGSKA (reference sequence). The CDR3 sequence is 11 residues long. V dropped 3 bases and J dropped 8 bases, with 7 bases sitting between them. This chain's CDR3 is CSARLEGELFF. The CDR3 DNA follows: TGCAGTGCTAGGCTAGAGGGGGAGCTGTTTTTT.

CDR3 region: CASSSPAGGNAYEQYF. CDR3 in DNA: TGTGCCAGCAGTTCCCCGGCTGGCGGGAACGCCTACGAGCAGTACTTC. V usage is TRBV28 and J usage is TRBJ2-5, with TRBD2 as a possible D gene (6 bases). The better agreement between TRBJ2-7 and the DNA end casts doubt on the J call. Germline V CDR1 and CDR2: MDHEN, SYDVKM. The CDR3 contains 16 residues.

This chain connects TRBV7-9 to TRBJ2-7, with D hard to call. Trimming took off 2 bases at V and 4 bases at J, with 15 bases between the two ends. Looked up from germline, CDR1 is SEHNR and CDR2 is FQNEAQ (reference sequence). The CDR3 covers 15 residues. The CDR3 coding sequence is TGTGCCAGCAGCTTATTCGGCCCGTACCTTTACGAGCAGTACTTC. It translates to CASSLFGPYLYEQYF.

The J gene is TRBJ1-5, the V gene TRBV12-3 or TRBV12-4; D is possibly TRBD1 (6 bases). The ends were cut back, 1 base at V and 10 bases at J, with 8 bases in the middle. This CDR3 is 12 amino acids long. The DNA of the CDR3 is TGTGCCAGCAGTTTAGGGGGGCGACCCCAGCATTTT. This translates into CASSLGGRPQHF.

There are many counts of this clonotype. The chain has TRBV27 and TRBJ2-7; either TRBD1 or TRBD2 may fit D (5 bases each). In germline, CDR1 is MNHEY, CDR2 SMNVEV (reference sequence). V was pared by 2 bases and J by 3 bases, with 14 bases between. The CDR3 contains 15 residues. CDR3 DNA: TGTGCCAGCAGTTTAAGGGACGTAGGTTACTACGAGCAGTACTTC. Translated: CASSLRDVGYYEQYF.

The chain employs TRBV13 and TRBJ2-3; D is unresolved. This CDR3 has 16 amino acids. Between the trimmed V and J ends, which lost 5 bases and 1 base, there was a span of 16 bases. Germline assignment: CDR1 PRHDT and CDR2 FYEKMQ (reference sequence). The CDR3 nucleotides are TGTGCCAGCAGCGCTCTGAGCAGGTCCGGCACAGATACGCAGTATTTT. Amino acid sequence: CASSALSRSGTDTQYF.

The V gene is TRBV7-2, the J gene TRBJ2-3, with TRBD2 matching 12 bases. The CDR3 is made up of 18 amino acids. Germline loops: CDR1 SGHTA, CDR2 FQGNSA. V trimming: 0 bases; J trimming: 2 bases; junction bases outside the gene matches: 6. For the CDR3, the DNA is TGTGCCAGCAGCTTAGCCCTAGCGGGGGGGCGAGTCACAGATACGCAGTATTTT. Amino acids: CASSLALAGGRVTDTQYF.

On this clonotype: The conserved closing phenylalanine or tryptophan is absent in this CDR3, likely reflecting a read error. The chain uses TRBV6-5 and TRBJ2-1, with D perhaps given as TRBD1 or TRBD2 (7 bases each). The CDR3 is made up of 12 amino acids. Germline values: CDR1 MNHEY, CDR2 SVGAGI. In DNA form, the CDR3 reads TGCGCCAGCAGGGGGGGACACAATGAGCAGTTCGTC. This sequence encodes CASRGGHNEQFV.

V usage is TRBV20-1 and J usage is TRBJ2-4; 9 bases align to TRBD1. The trim removed 3 bases at V and 1 base at J, leaving 4 bases unmatched. The germline gives CDR1 DFQATT, CDR2 SNEGSKA (reference sequence). The CDR3 is 15 residues long. The CDR3 reads CSASDRGVAKNIQYF. CDR3 coding DNA: TGCAGTGCTAGTGACAGGGGGGTGGCCAAAAACATTCAGTACTTC.

This rearrangement joins TRBV20-1 to TRBJ1-2; TRBD1 aligns across 7 bases. Trimming cost V 3 bases and J 4 bases; bases outside gene matches: 8. Germline V gene lookup returns CDR1 DFQATT and CDR2 SNEGSKA (reference sequence). The CDR3 length is 14 residues. CDR3 sequence (DNA): TGCAGTGCTAGCCCGGGACAGATATTCTATGGCTACACCTTC. It encodes CSASPGQIFYGYTF.

This clonotype occurred a few times. The chain has TRBV4-1 and TRBJ2-3; 7 bases match TRBD2. This CDR3 comprises 18 residues. Germline values: CDR1 MGHRA, CDR2 YSYEKL. V dropped 0 bases and J dropped 0; count of bases not matched to a gene: 9. CDR3 coding DNA: TGCGCCAGCAGCCAAGAACCGTTGGGTAGCGGGAGCACAGATACGCAGTATTTT. Encoded protein: CASSQEPLGSGSTDTQYF.

The chain links TRBV5-5 to TRBJ2-5; 7 nucleotides agree with TRBD1. The CDR3 covers 14 residues. CDR1 and CDR2 from the germline V gene are SGHKS and YYEKEE (reference sequence). Losses at the gene ends were 4 bases for V and 1 base for J; bases not matched to a gene: 4. DNA of the CDR3: TGTGCCAGCAGCAAACAGGGGAGCCAAGAGACCCAGTACTTC. Amino acid sequence: CASSKQGSQETQYF.

There are a few counts of this clonotype. The chain links TRBV24-1 to TRBJ1-5; tentative D call: TRBD1 (5 bases). Between the trimmed V and J ends, which lost 6 bases and 0 bases, there was a span of 11 bases. CDR1 is KGHDR, CDR2 SFDVKD, per germline. CDR3 length: 15 residues. CDR3 in amino acids: CATSPGRYSNQPQHF. As DNA, the CDR3 is TGTGCCACCAGTCCGGGACGGTATAGCAATCAGCCCCAGCATTTT.

A word on this clonotype: The junction and the germline gene differ at one end; a read error may be behind it. This chain connects TRBV10-3 to TRBJ2-3; a possible D gene is TRBD2 (5 bases). The CDR3 has 15 amino acids. Germline CDR1 reads ENHRY; CDR2 reads SYGVKD. CDR3 nucleotides: TGTGCCATCAGTGAGTCTCTAGCCCGGCCAGATACGCGGTATTTT. This encodes CAISESLARPDTRYF.

J is TRBJ1-1 and V is TRBV6-2 or TRBV6-3; D may be TRBD1 (5 bases). The V end was cut by 2 bases, the J end by 6 bases, with 13 bases between. Germline V gene lookup returns CDR1 MNHEY and CDR2 SVGEGT. There are 14 residues in the CDR3. The CDR3 protein is CASSYTRDRSEAFF. The CDR3 DNA reads TGTGCCAGCAGTTACACGAGGGACCGGTCTGAAGCTTTCTTT.

This clonotype was seen just once. V gene TRBV9 combines with J gene TRBJ2-5, with TRBD2 as a possible D gene (5 bases). The V gene lost 0 bases and the J gene lost 11 bases, with 17 bases spanning the gap. The CDR3 runs 14 residues. Germline V gene lookup returns CDR1 SGDLS and CDR2 YYNGEE. The DNA for the CDR3 is TGTGCCAGCAGCGTAGGCGGGCCCCTCAATGAGCAGTACTTC. It is translated as CASSVGGPLNEQYF.

The V call is TRBV5-1, the J call TRBJ1-5, with TRBD1 matching 8 bases. After removal of 2 bases from V and 4 bases from J, the junction contained 8 bases not matched to a gene. This CDR3 has 16 residues. Germline CDR1 reads SGHRS; CDR2 reads YFSETQ. CDR3 DNA: TGCGCCAGCAGCTTCGGGACAGGCGTTTCAAATCAGCCCCAGCATTTT. Its protein is CASSFGTGVSNQPQHF.

This clonotype was counted ten times or more. V and J are TRBV6-5 and TRBJ2-1; 8 nucleotides line up with TRBD2. V trimming: 2 bases; J trimming: 4 bases; junction bases outside the gene matches: 4. Germline CDR1 reads MNHEY; CDR2 reads SVGAGI. The CDR3 sequence is 15 residues long. Here the CDR3 DNA reads TGTGCCAGCAGTTACGGCCAGCGGGAGTACAATGAGCAGTTCTTC. Residues: CASSYGQREYNEQFF.